This entry describes one TCR beta chain. The source of the sample is a study of cytomegalovirus exposure and HLA in healthy donors. Study overall: A later analysis reported the same platform for the approximately 110 validation repertoires and the approximately 700 first-cohort repertoires.

Using immunoSEQ multiplex PCR, the repertoire was profiled, and TCRdb retains in-frame clones only, with some absent. The sample records roughly 270,000 clones, around 87% being singletons. Germline-derived CDR1 and CDR2 are MDHEN and SYDVKM. CDR3 length: 15 amino acids. Trimming cost V 6 bases and J 2 bases; bases outside gene matches: 7. The origin of this receptor is a woman aged 18-29 years in good health and CMV-seronegative. The V gene is TRBV28, the J gene TRBJ1-5, with TRBD1 matching 7 bases. The sample taken for sequencing was PBMCs. The DNA of the CDR3 is TGTGCCAGCAGCGACGACAGGGTTGGCAATCAGCCCCAGCATTTT. It specifies CASSDDRVGNQPQHF.